This T cell receptor beta chain was captured by sequencing in a study of identifying expanded T cells in peripheral blood. No infections or other immune events were documented during collection. The CDR3 has 13 residues. Trimming removed 0 bases at V and 5 bases at J, with 7 bases between. Germline CDR1 reads GTSNPN; CDR2 reads SVGIG (reference sequence). The table came from immunoSEQ multiplex PCR; TCRdb's copy has only in-frame clones and leaves some out. Among fewer than 65,000 clones, approximately 89% were seen once, and the ten largest hold roughly 4.5%. This sequence originates from a person between 18 and 75 years old in good health. The sequencing input was blood. The rearrangement links TRBV30 to TRBJ2-2; D remains unclear. In DNA, the CDR3 is TGTGCCTGGAGTGTGACTGAGACCGGGGAGCTGTTTTTT. Translated: CAWSVTETGELFF.